Listed below are T cell receptor beta chains from one sample, sequenced in a study of T cells in Graves' hyperthyroidism and ophthalmopathy. Each CDR3 protein is one row after TCRdb ran MiXCR on the multiplex PCR reads. Among hundreds of thousands of distinct CDR3 sequences, about 15% were seen once, and the ten largest hold over 3.5%. Input material: blood. All receptors derive from a middle-aged woman with Graves' ophthalmopathy. Each CDR3 is given with its conserved first and last residue. The D gene is left open where the match is weak. Not every row has a clone size; where given, it reads once, few, many or a size class.

>TRBV10-3|many|TRBJ2-5|TRBD2|15
CAISERTSGQETQYF
TGTGCCATCAGTGAGAGGACTAGCGGTCAAGAGACCCAGTACTTC
>TRBV7-8|many|TRBJ2-7|TRBD1|13
CASSLDRFHEQYF
TGTGCCAGCAGCTTGGACAGGTTCCACGAGCAGTACTTC
>TRBV6-1|many|TRBJ1-5|.|14
CASSDSGYNQPQHF
TGTGCCAGCAGTGATTCAGGGTACAATCAGCCCCAGCATTTT
>TRBV7-8|many|TRBJ2-2|TRBD1|17
CASSFPGTGLNTGELFF
TGTGCCAGCAGCTTCCCCGGGACAGGACTGAACACCGGGGAGCTGTTTTTT
>TRBV6-1|many|TRBJ2-7|TRBD1|14
CASRPGTASYEQYF
TGTGCCAGCAGACCCGGGACAGCGTCCTACGAGCAGTACTTC
>TRBV7-8|many|TRBJ1-2|.|18
CASSLVTRASSGTYGYTF
TGTGCCAGCAGCTTAGTTACCAGGGCAAGTTCGGGCACCTATGGCTACACCTTC
>TRBV30|many|TRBJ1-5|TRBD1|13
CAWSGQGDQPQHF
TGTGCCTGGAGTGGCCAGGGGGATCAGCCCCAGCATTTT
>TRBV6-2/TRBV6-3|.|TRBJ2-3|.|18
CASSYSTSDRLANQPQYF
TGTGCCAGCAGTTACTCGACCTCAGACAGGCTTGCTAATCAGCCCCAGTATTTT
>TRBV4-3|few|TRBJ2-2|.|16
CASSHYRGTGVGELFF
TGCGCCAGCAGCCACTACAGAGGGACCGGGGTCGGGGAGCTGTTTTTT
>TRBV27|many|TRBJ1-2|TRBD1|13
CASRYQGGYGYTF
TGTGCCAGCAGGTATCAGGGGGGCTATGGCTACACCTTC
>TRBV11-2|many|TRBJ2-5|.|15
CASSLVGDTQETQYF
TGTGCCAGCAGCTTAGTAGGGGACACACAAGAGACCCAGTACTTC
>TRBV6-2/TRBV6-3|medium-sized|TRBJ2-7|TRBD2|15
CASSYGGRASYEQYF
TGTGCCAGCAGTTACGGCGGGAGGGCCTCCTACGAGCAGTACTTC
>TRBV2|once|TRBJ2-7|TRBD2|15
CASIGLAGRSDEQYF
TGTGCCAGCATCGGACTAGCGGGAAGGTCGGACGAGCAGTACTTC
>TRBV27|many|TRBJ1-1|.|17
CASSPVQGYPMDTEAFF
TGTGCCAGCAGTCCTGTACAGGGTTACCCGATGGACACTGAAGCTTTCTTT
>TRBV6-2/TRBV6-3|.|TRBJ2-5|TRBD1|15
CASGKTGAPQETQYF
TGTGCCAGCGGGAAGACAGGGGCTCCACAAGAGACCCAGTACTTC
>TRBV29-1|many|TRBJ1-1|.|15
CSVVPLPIGDTEAFF
TGCAGCGTTGTGCCCCTCCCGATCGGGGACACTGAAGCTTTCTTT
>TRBV3-1|few|TRBJ2-7|.|15
CASSQEYGGGYEQYF
TGTGCCAGCAGCCAAGAATATGGGGGAGGCTACGAGCAGTACTTC
>TRBV13|many|TRBJ2-2|TRBD1|16
CASSRGDRGFTGELFF
TGTGCCAGCAGCAGAGGGGACAGGGGTTTTACCGGGGAGCTGTTTTTT
>TRBV7-9|many|TRBJ2-7|TRBD2|15
CASSFSGRTDLEQYF
TGTGCCAGCAGCTTTAGCGGGAGGACCGATCTGGAGCAGTACTTC
>TRBV2|many|TRBJ2-5|TRBD2|18
CASSVSVAASGYQETQYF
TGTGCCAGCAGTGTATCTGTAGCGGCTAGCGGGTACCAAGAGACCCAGTACTTC
>TRBV24-1|many|TRBJ1-2|.|13
CATSVSGAYGYTF
TGTGCCACCAGTGTATCGGGGGCCTATGGCTACACCTTC
>TRBV3-1|.|TRBJ1-1|.|16
CASSQDSLQVVTEAFF
TGTGCCAGCAGCCAAGATAGCCTACAGGTGGTCACTGAAGCTTTCTTT
>TRBV6-2/TRBV6-3|many|TRBJ2-5|TRBD2|17
CASSYSLLAGNQETQYF
TGTGCCAGCAGTTACTCATTACTAGCGGGTAACCAAGAGACCCAGTACTTC
>TRBV20-1|many|TRBJ2-7|.|12
CSARSYSYEQYF
TGCAGTGCTAGATCCTACTCCTACGAGCAGTACTTC
>TRBV6-5|many|TRBJ1-6|.|14
CASSFGRSNSPLHF
TGTGCCAGCAGTTTTGGACGGAGTAATTCACCCCTCCACTTT
>TRBV4-2|many|TRBJ2-7|.|15
CASSQDDLGGREQYF
TGTGCCAGCAGCCAAGACGATCTTGGGGGCCGAGAGCAGTACTTC
>TRBV5-1|many|TRBJ2-5|TRBD2|17
CASSVGLAGGPGETQYF
TGCGCCAGCAGCGTAGGACTAGCGGGAGGGCCTGGGGAGACCCAGTACTTC
>TRBV6-1|.|TRBJ2-5|.|14
CASSARWRQETQYF
TGTGCCAGCAGTGCCCGGTGGCGGCAAGAGACCCAGTACTTC
>TRBV2|many|TRBJ2-7|.|13
CASSDGLNWEQYF
TGTGCCAGCAGTGACGGCCTCAACTGGGAGCAGTACTTC
>TRBV11-2|many|TRBJ2-5|TRBD2|15
CASSLVLAGSETQYF
TGTGCCAGCAGCTTAGTTCTAGCGGGATCAGAGACCCAGTACTTC
>TRBV7-8|.|TRBJ2-7|.|17
CASSLAGGWRIKYEQYF
TGTGCCAGCAGCTTAGCGGGCGGTTGGCGGATTAAATACGAGCAGTACTTC